This T cell receptor (beta chain) was sequenced during a study of shared clonotypes between healthy human individuals. V was pared by 3 bases and J by 0 bases, with 21 bases between. Per germline, CDR1 MNHNS and CDR2 SASEGT. The CDR3 length is 18 residues. Donors, healthy HIV-negative adults, lacked recent acute infections or vaccinations. How the authors handled the data: Filtering differed, since immunoSEQ gave only junction sequences and no quality scores. Assay used: immunoSEQ multiplex PCR; TCRdb lists only in-frame clones, some missing. The DNA was the basis for D and trimming; V, J and clone size are from that table. The table has millions of clones, 95% seen once. Overall study results and limits: Despite large depth, rarefaction showed incomplete sorted-subset sequencing.

A note on this clone: Antigen specificity is unknown.

The V and J genes are TRBV6-1 and TRBJ2-7; a weak D match, TRBD1 (6 bases). The sequence came from a young man in good health. Material: naive CD4+ T cells sorted from blood. Subset given: CD45RA+ positively selected. Written as DNA, the CDR3 is TGTGCCAGCAGTGATATAGGCAGGGGTTATCGACCCTCCTACGAGCAGTACTTC. This sequence encodes CASSDIGRGYRPSYEQYF.